The 29 T cell receptor beta chains below come from one sample, sequenced in a study of beta chain features in type 1 diabetes. Study-level findings and limits: In all four CD4+ subsets, TCRB CDR3 length was significantly, moderately reduced in type 1 diabetes.

Their cognate antigens are unknown. Reverse transcribing all isolated RNA meant expressed TCRB transcripts were sequenced. Libraries were prepared by immunoSEQ multiplex PCR; TCRdb keeps only in-frame clonotypes and omits some of them. The data show roughly 100,000 clones, over 25% seen once. The source material was central memory CD4+ T cells from blood. These receptors all stem from a woman under 30 with type 1 diabetes.

This clone was counted between two and nine times. The chain is built from TRBV5-4 and TRBJ2-7; 9 nucleotides line up with TRBD2. V was clipped by 2 bases and J by 4 bases; unmatched bases: 4. CDR1 is SGHNT and CDR2 is YYREEE in the germline V gene (reference sequence). The CDR3 length is 14 residues. This CDR3 is CASSFSGSRYEQYF. DNA of the CDR3: TGTGCCAGCAGCTTTAGCGGGAGTAGGTACGAGCAGTACTTC.

The chain combines TRBV7-3 with TRBJ2-3, with D perhaps TRBD2 (6 bases). The germline V gene encodes CDR1 SGHTA and CDR2 FQGTGA. Trimming left V 4 bases short and J 4 bases short, with 12 bases between. The CDR3 extends over 14 amino acids. CDR3 bases: TGTGCCAGCAGCTCACTAGCTCCCCCAGATACGCAGTATTTT. This gives the protein CASSSLAPPDTQYF.

The chain is built from TRBV11-1 and TRBJ2-2, with D hard to call. The length of the CDR3 is 15 residues. CDR1 SGHAT and CDR2 FQDESV come from the germline V gene (reference sequence). V lost 5 bases and J lost 0, with 10 bases in between. The CDR3 sequence: CASSKALANTGELFF. The DNA of the CDR3 is TGTGCCAGCAGCAAGGCTCTAGCGAACACCGGGGAGCTGTTTTTT.

The CDR3 DNA follows: TGTGCCAGCAGAGGACAGGGCTCGGACATTCAGTACTTC. This encodes CASRGQGSDIQYF. The V and J genes are TRBV7-2 and TRBJ2-4, with 8 bases fitting TRBD1. Germline CDR1 is SGHTA and CDR2 is FQGNSA. V lost 6 bases, J lost 8 bases, and 6 bases stayed unmatched. This CDR3 region has 13 residues.

This clone was recorded a few times. For the CDR3, the DNA is TGCAGCGTTTCGTTGATAATAGTGGCTAGCGGGAAAGAGACCCAGTACTTC. Its translation is CSVSLIIVASGKETQYF. The chain has TRBV29-1 and TRBJ2-5; 9 bases align to TRBD2. The CDR3 is 17 amino acids. The V gene's germline CDR1 is SQVTM and CDR2 ANQGSEA. Trimming cost V 5 bases and J 3 bases; bases outside gene matches: 16.

Only a few counts were recorded for this clone. In DNA, the CDR3 is TGTGCCAGCAGTTTTGTAGGGTTCGGGACTAGCGGATACAATGAGCAGTTCTTC. Translated: CASSFVGFGTSGYNEQFF. The gene calls are TRBV27 and TRBJ2-1, with 11 bases that match TRBD2. The germline V gene encodes CDR1 MNHEY and CDR2 SMNVEV (reference sequence). Germline trimming cut 3 bases from V and 4 bases from J; bases unmatched to any gene: 11. The CDR3 is made up of 18 amino acids.

This sequence joins TRBV5-1 and TRBJ2-5; a possible D gene is TRBD1 (5 bases). The CDR3 spans 15 residues. CDR1 and CDR2 (germline): SGHRS, YFSETQ. Trimming took 0 bases from V and 2 from J, leaving 11 bases between them. The CDR3 region is CASSLEGDSQETQYF. The CDR3, as DNA: TGCGCCAGCAGCTTGGAGGGTGACAGTCAAGAGACCCAGTACTTC.

The V call is TRBV7-2, the J call TRBJ1-2; TRBD1 matches at 9 bases. The CDR3 consists of 14 residues. J gave up 6 bases and V 6 bases, and 8 bases lay outside the gene matches. Looked up from germline, CDR1 is SGHTA and CDR2 is FQGNSA. Here the CDR3 reads CASSRWGQGDGYTF. CDR3 nucleotide sequence: TGTGCCAGCAGTAGGTGGGGACAGGGAGATGGCTACACCTTC.

This clone was counted a few times. The V gene is TRBV7-2, the J gene TRBJ2-2; TRBD1 matches 8 bases. V lost 5 bases to trimming and J lost 5 bases; unmatched junction nucleotides: 7. The CDR3 is 15 residues long. Germline CDR1 SGHTA, CDR2 FQGNSA. DNA for the CDR3: TGTGCCAGCAGCCCGTCCCGGACAGGGACCGGGGAGCTGTTTTTT. Translated: CASSPSRTGTGELFF.

The CDR3 reads CASSGRTGAGYGYTF. The CDR3 coding sequence is TGTGCCAGCAGCGGCAGGACAGGGGCGGGCTATGGCTACACCTTC. The J gene is TRBJ1-2, the V gene TRBV7-2, with TRBD1 matching over 9 bases. V lost 5 bases to trimming and J lost 4 bases; unmatched junction nucleotides: 8. CDR3 length: 15 amino acids. Germline CDR1 is SGHTA and CDR2 is FQGNSA.

The chain couples TRBV18 to TRBJ1-2, with D hard to call. Per the germline V gene, CDR1 is KGHSH and CDR2 is LQKENI. Between the trimmed V and J ends, which lost 6 bases and 3 bases, there was a span of 11 bases. This CDR3 has 13 residues. The CDR3 loop reads CASSPDGDYGYTF. The CDR3 DNA sequence: TGTGCCAGCTCTCCAGATGGAGACTATGGCTACACCTTC.

This clone was counted between two and nine times. The chain uses TRBV21-1 and TRBJ2-3; TRBD2 is the table's D call, not checked against the DNA. TRBV21-1 is given as a pseudogene. CDR3 length: 18 amino acids. The CDR3 DNA follows: TGTGCCAGCAGCAAAGGAAGGGCACTAGCGCCGAGCACAGATACGCAGTATTTT. Protein: CASSKGRALAPSTDTQYF.

The sample holds a few counts of this clone. The chain uses TRBV28 and TRBJ2-1, with a weak D call TRBD2 (5 bases). Germline CDR1 reads MDHEN; CDR2 reads SYDVKM. The CDR3 contains 13 residues. The V and J ends lost 3 bases and 8 bases respectively, with 11 bases between them. CDR3 DNA: TGTGCCAGCAGTTTTCTAGACGGGGATGAGCAGTTCTTC. It is translated as CASSFLDGDEQFF.

The chain couples TRBV5-1 to TRBJ2-3, with no clear D. The CDR3 extends over 15 amino acids. The V end lost 0 bases, the J end lost 0 bases, and 8 bases lay between the germline ends. Germline CDR1 is SGHRS and CDR2 is YFSETQ. In DNA form, the CDR3 reads TGCGCCAGCAGCTTGGCGGTTCCTAGCACAGATACGCAGTATTTT. This translates into CASSLAVPSTDTQYF.

The rearrangement links TRBV7-2 to TRBJ2-1, with 14 bases identical to TRBD2. The V and J ends lost 4 bases and 10 bases, in that order; junction bases with no gene match: 15. Germline CDR1 and CDR2: SGHTA and FQGNSA. CDR3 length: 18 amino acids. The CDR3 nucleotides read TGTGCCAGCAGCTCGCCACCCGGGACTAGCGGGAGCGCATTGGAGCAGTTCTTC. This encodes CASSSPPGTSGSALEQFF.

The genes are TRBV6-5 and TRBJ1-2; 7 positions agree with TRBD1. Unmatched junction bases numbered 7, after V lost 5 bases and J lost 4 bases. Germline V gene sequence: CDR1 MNHEY, CDR2 SVGAGI. CDR3 length equals 14 residues. The CDR3 region is CASSERGQFYGYTF. The CDR3 DNA follows: TGTGCCAGCAGTGAAAGGGGACAGTTCTATGGCTACACCTTC.

The chain is built from TRBV28 and TRBJ1-5; the D gene is possibly TRBD1 (6 bases). V dropped 7 bases and J dropped 2 bases, with 15 bases sitting between them. Germline CDR1 is MDHEN and CDR2 is SYDVKM. The CDR3 sequence is 15 residues long. CDR3: CASTSLAGGNQPQHF. The CDR3 nucleotides read TGTGCCAGCACCTCCCTCGCAGGGGGCAATCAGCCCCAGCATTTT.

The V call is TRBV7-2, the J call TRBJ2-3; 7 bases are shared with TRBD2. CDR1 and CDR2 (germline): SGHTA, FQGNSA. Unmatched junction bases numbered 7, after V lost 6 bases and J lost 4 bases. This CDR3 region has 14 residues. The CDR3 DNA reads as TGTGCCAGCAGTAAGGGAGGGCCCCCAGATACGCAGTATTTT. This codes for CASSKGGPPDTQYF.

This clone has a handful of counts. V and J are TRBV14 and TRBJ1-4; 7 bases line up with TRBD1. V was pared by 4 bases and J by 9 bases, with 8 bases of the junction left unmatched. This CDR3 is built from 14 residues. Germline V CDR1 and CDR2: SGHDN, FVKESK. The CDR3 region has the DNA TGTGCCAGCAGCCGGGTACAGGGGATTCAAAAACTGTTTTTT. Protein: CASSRVQGIQKLFF.

This clone was counted at least ten times. The rearrangement joins TRBV7-3 to TRBJ1-1; 7 bases are a match to TRBD1. Per germline, CDR1 SGHTA and CDR2 FQGTGA. J was trimmed by 3 bases and V by 5 bases; bases with no gene match: 3. The CDR3 loop spans 13 amino acids. The CDR3 DNA reads TGTGCCAGCAGCCTCAGGGGGGACACTGAAGCTTTCTTT. Translation gives CASSLRGDTEAFF.

This chain connects TRBV11-2 to TRBJ2-6, with D perhaps matching TRBD2 (5 bases). CDR3 length: 15 residues. Per germline, CDR1 SGHAT and CDR2 FQNNGV. The V gene lost 5 bases and the J gene lost 1 base, with 9 bases spanning the gap. CDR3 coding DNA: TGTGCCAGCAGCCTGCGGAGGTCTGGGGCCAACGTCCTGACTTTC. Its translation: CASSLRRSGANVLTF.

The chain combines TRBV6-5 with TRBJ2-7; 12 bases are shared with TRBD1. Germline V CDR1 and CDR2: MNHEY, SVGAGI. Trimming at V came to 6 bases and at J to 5 bases, leaving 8 bases not matched to a gene. CDR3 size: 15 residues. The chain's CDR3 is CASRPPGQGANEQYF. CDR3 coding DNA: TGTGCCAGCAGACCTCCGGGACAGGGGGCCAACGAGCAGTACTTC.

This sequence joins TRBV9 and TRBJ2-2, with 13 nucleotides matching TRBD2. CDR1 SGDLS and CDR2 YYNGEE come from the germline V gene. The CDR3 is made up of 18 amino acids. J was trimmed by 7 bases and V by 4 bases; bases with no gene match: 13. CDR3 in amino acids: CASSSRTSGSSIGGELFF. As DNA, the CDR3 is TGTGCCAGCAGCTCTAGGACTAGCGGGAGTAGTATTGGCGGGGAGCTGTTTTTT.

Regarding this clone: The sample has other DNA sequences that encode this CDR3 too. The chain uses TRBV5-1 and TRBJ2-3, with D tentatively TRBD2 (5 bases). The V gene's germline CDR1 is SGHRS and CDR2 YFSETQ. The V end lost 7 bases, the J end lost 0 bases, and 12 bases lay between the germline ends. The CDR3 runs 14 residues. The DNA for the CDR3 is TGCGCCAGCGTTAGCGCGACTAGCACAGATACGCAGTATTTT. Residues: CASVSATSTDTQYF.

The table lists this clone with a few counts. The chain carries TRBV5-1 and TRBJ1-1; D possibly corresponds to TRBD1 (5 bases). CDR1 is SGHRS and CDR2 is YFSETQ in the germline V gene. Trimming shortened V by 3 bases and J by 2 bases, and 14 bases separated the two germline ends. There are 15 residues in the CDR3. The CDR3 is CASSSGAGRNTEAFF. CDR3 in DNA: TGCGCCAGCAGCTCTGGCGCGGGGCGTAACACTGAAGCTTTCTTT. The variable domain in full, completed from reference TRBV5-1 and TRBJ1-1, reads KAGVTQTPRYLIKTRGQQVTLSCSPISGHRSVSWYQQTPGQGLQFLFEYFSETQRNKGNFPGRFSGRQFSNSRSEMNVSTLELGDSALYLCASSSGAGRNTEAFFGQGTRLTVV.

This clone was counted a single time. The chain links TRBV11-2 to TRBJ1-4; weak D call: TRBD1 (6 bases). V gave up 3 bases and J gave up 8 bases, with 16 bases separating them. Germline CDR1 SGHAT, CDR2 FQNNGV. The CDR3 spans 15 residues. The CDR3: CASSFGKGGVEKLFF. CDR3 in DNA: TGTGCCAGCAGCTTCGGGAAAGGGGGAGTAGAAAAACTGTTTTTT.

This chain uses TRBV20-1 with TRBJ2-1, with TRBD2 matching over 9 bases. The V and J ends lost 7 bases and 10 bases, in that order; junction bases with no gene match: 5. Looked up from germline, CDR1 is DFQATT and CDR2 is SNEGSKA (reference sequence). The CDR3 is made up of 11 amino acids. The DNA of the CDR3 is TGCAGTGGGGCTAGCGGGAACGAGCAGTTCTTC. Translating it yields CSGASGNEQFF.

The chain uses TRBV18 and TRBJ1-3, with D unclear. Trimming left V 3 bases short and J 0 bases short, with 6 bases between. Germline CDR1 is KGHSH and CDR2 is LQKENI. This CDR3 is built from 14 residues. The CDR3 reads CASSPGLSGNTIYF. As DNA, the CDR3 is TGTGCCAGCTCACCGGGCCTCTCTGGAAACACCATATATTTT.

In this sample, this clone turned up once. The gene calls are TRBV5-1 and TRBJ1-1; D not certain. Deletions cut 5 bases from V and 4 bases from J, with 18 bases between. CDR1 is SGHRS, CDR2 YFSETQ, per germline. The CDR3 spans 15 residues. The CDR3 DNA reads as TGCGCCAGCAGTATGCTGGAGGAGAAACTCACTGAAGCTTTCTTT. It translates to CASSMLEEKLTEAFF.